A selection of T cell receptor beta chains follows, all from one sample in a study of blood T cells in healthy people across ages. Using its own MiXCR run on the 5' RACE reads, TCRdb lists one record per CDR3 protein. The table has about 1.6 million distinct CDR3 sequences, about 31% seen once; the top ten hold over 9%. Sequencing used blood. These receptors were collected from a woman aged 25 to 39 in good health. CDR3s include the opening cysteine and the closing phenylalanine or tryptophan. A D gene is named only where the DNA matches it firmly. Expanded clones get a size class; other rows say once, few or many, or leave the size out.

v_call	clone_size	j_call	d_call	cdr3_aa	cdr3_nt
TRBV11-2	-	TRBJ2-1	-	CASDGSPSSYNEQFF	TGTGCCAGCGACGGGAGCCCAAGCTCCTACAATGAGCAGTTCTTC
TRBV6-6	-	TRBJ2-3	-	CASSYGVSGSTDTQYF	TGTGCCAGCAGCTACGGAGTTAGCGGAAGCACAGATACGCAGTATTTT
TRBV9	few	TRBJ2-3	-	CASSANRVSGTDTQYF	TGTGCCAGCAGCGCCAACAGGGTGAGCGGCACAGATACGCAGTATTTT
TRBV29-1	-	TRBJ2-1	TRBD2	CSVQRGVYNEQFF	TGCAGCGTCCAACGGGGGGTATACAATGAGCAGTTCTTC
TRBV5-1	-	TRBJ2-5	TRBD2	CASSLDAGTSGVRETQYF	TGCGCCAGCAGCTTGGACGCCGGGACTAGCGGGGTACGTGAGACCCAGTACTTC
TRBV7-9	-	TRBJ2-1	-	CASSPTSTRNYNEQFF	TGTGCCAGCAGCCCCACTAGCACCCGTAATTACAATGAGCAGTTCTTC
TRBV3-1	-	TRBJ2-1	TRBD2	CASSQAGTSGTAEQFF	TGTGCCAGCAGCCAAGCCGGGACTAGCGGGACTGCTGAGCAGTTCTTC
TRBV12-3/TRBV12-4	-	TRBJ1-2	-	CASSLRKDSNYGYTF	TGTGCCAGCAGTTTAAGGAAGGACAGTAACTATGGCTACACCTTC
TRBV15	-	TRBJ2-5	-	CATSGGNKLQETQYF	TGTGCCACCAGCGGAGGGAACAAGCTCCAAGAGACCCAGTACTTC
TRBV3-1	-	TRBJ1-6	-	CASSTVTHRDSPLHF	TGTGCCAGCAGCACCGTCACACACAGGGATTCACCCCTCCACTTT
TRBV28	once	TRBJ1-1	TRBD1	CASTLKDRAAIWRDTEAFF	TGTGCCAGCACCCTAAAGGACAGGGCAGCAATATGGCGGGACACTGAAGCTTTCTTT
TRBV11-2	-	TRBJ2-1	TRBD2	CASSLEELAGKTQFF	TGTGCCAGCAGCTTAGAAGAACTAGCGGGAAAGACCCAGTTCTTC
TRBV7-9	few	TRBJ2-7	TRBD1	CASSLDWGFMGQLTYEQYF	TGTGCCAGCAGCTTAGATTGGGGCTTTATGGGACAGCTAACCTACGAGCAGTACTTC
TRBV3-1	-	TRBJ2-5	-	CASSQDWIGNQETQYF	TGTGCCAGCAGCCAAGATTGGATCGGAAACCAAGAGACCCAGTACTTC
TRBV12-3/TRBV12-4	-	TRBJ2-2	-	CASSPPAGGRAGELFF	TGTGCCAGCAGTCCACCGGCAGGGGGGAGAGCAGGGGAGCTGTTTTTT
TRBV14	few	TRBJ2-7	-	CASSQVPSPVREQYF	TGTGCCAGCAGCCAAGTTCCAAGTCCCGTCCGCGAGCAGTACTTC
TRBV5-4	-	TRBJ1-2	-	CASSLGGDVGYTF	TGTGCCAGCAGCTTGGGGGGGGATGTGGGCTACACCTTC
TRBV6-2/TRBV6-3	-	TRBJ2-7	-	CAGSALTGDYEQYF	TGTGCCGGCAGTGCGCTGACGGGAGATTACGAGCAGTACTTC
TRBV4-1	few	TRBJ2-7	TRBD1	CASGRRVIGQGAYEQYF	TGCGCCAGCGGCCGGCGGGTAATCGGACAGGGGGCGTACGAGCAGTACTTC
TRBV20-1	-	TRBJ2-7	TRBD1	CSARVRRGHEQYF	TGCAGTGCTAGAGTGAGAAGGGGGCACGAGCAGTACTTC
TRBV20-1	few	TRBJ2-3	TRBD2	CSARDLWLAGADTQYF	TGCAGTGCTAGAGATCTGTGGCTAGCGGGCGCAGATACGCAGTATTTT
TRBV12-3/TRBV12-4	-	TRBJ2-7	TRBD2	CASSLSGKGGAYEQYF	TGTGCCAGCAGTTTAAGCGGGAAGGGTGGGGCCTACGAGCAGTACTTC
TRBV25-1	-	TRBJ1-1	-	CASGLGERAFF	TGTGCCAGCGGACTGGGCGAGCGAGCTTTCTTT
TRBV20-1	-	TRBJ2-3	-	CRGTAWGDTDTQYF	TGCAGGGGGACGGCTTGGGGGGACACAGATACGCAGTATTTT
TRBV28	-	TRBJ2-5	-	CASSSITVEQGGQETQYF	TGTGCCAGCAGTTCAATAACAGTGGAACAGGGCGGACAAGAGACCCAGTACTTC
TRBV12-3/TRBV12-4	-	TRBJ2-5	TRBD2	CASSFKTSGGQETQYF	TGTGCCAGCAGTTTTAAAACTAGCGGGGGTCAAGAGACCCAGTACTTC
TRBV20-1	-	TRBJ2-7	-	CRPKGTVCHEQYF	TGCAGGCCTAAGGGTACAGTCTGCCACGAGCAGTACTTC
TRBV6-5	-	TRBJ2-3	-	CASSNGWLDRTDTQYF	TGTGCCAGCAGCAACGGGTGGCTAGACCGCACAGATACGCAGTATTTT
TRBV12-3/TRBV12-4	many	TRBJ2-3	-	CASSPPKRQLGSSTDTQYF	TGTGCCAGCAGTCCTCCAAAACGACAACTAGGTTCTAGCACAGATACGCAGTATTTT
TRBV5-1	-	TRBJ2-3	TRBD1	CASSSRDRGRDTQYF	TGCGCCAGCAGCTCCCGGGACAGGGGCAGAGATACGCAGTATTTT
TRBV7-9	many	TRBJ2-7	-	CASSPEGVYEQYF	TGTGCCAGCAGCCCCGAGGGGGTCTACGAGCAGTACTTC
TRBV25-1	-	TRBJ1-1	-	CAGSPGQLNTEAFF	TGTGCCGGCTCCCCGGGACAACTTAACACTGAAGCTTTCTTT
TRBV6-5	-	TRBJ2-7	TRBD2	CASSLTSGPHYEQYF	TGTGCCAGCAGTCTGACTAGCGGTCCACACTACGAGCAGTACTTC
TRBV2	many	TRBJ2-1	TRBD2	CATRLAGNNEQFF	TGTGCCACCCGACTAGCGGGTAACAATGAGCAGTTCTTC
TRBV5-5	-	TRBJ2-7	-	CASSFGGPLSYEQYF	TGTGCCAGCAGCTTTGGGGGGCCCCTCTCCTACGAGCAGTACTTC
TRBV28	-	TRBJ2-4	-	CASSFGMEQYF	TGTGCCAGCAGTTTCGGTATGGAGCAGTACTTC
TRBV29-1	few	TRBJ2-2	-	CSVGPGVETGELFF	TGCAGCGTTGGGCCGGGGGTAGAGACCGGGGAGCTGTTTTTT
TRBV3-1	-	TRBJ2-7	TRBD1	CASSPRGGGRPSYEQYF	TGTGCCAGCAGCCCCCGAGGGGGCGGGCGCCCCTCCTATGAGCAGTACTTC
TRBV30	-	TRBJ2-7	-	CAWSVRGGVEQYF	TGTGCCTGGAGTGTACGAGGAGGGGTCGAGCAGTACTTC
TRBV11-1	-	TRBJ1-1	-	CASSRPDLTYTEAFF	TGTGCCAGCAGCCGACCAGACCTGACCTACACTGAAGCTTTCTTT
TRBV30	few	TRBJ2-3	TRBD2	CAWSGGSGSTDTQYF	TGTGCCTGGAGTGGTGGTAGCGGGAGCACAGATACGCAGTATTTT
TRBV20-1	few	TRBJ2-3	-	CSAQGGGGDTQYF	TGCAGTGCGCAGGGAGGAGGGGGAGATACGCAGTATTTT
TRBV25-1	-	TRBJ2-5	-	CASSDRGRGETQYF	TGTGCCAGCAGTGATCGGGGCAGAGGAGAGACCCAGTACTTC
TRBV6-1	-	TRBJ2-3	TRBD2	CASRGSGRGTDTQYF	TGTGCCAGCAGGGGTAGCGGGAGAGGGACAGATACGCAGTATTTT
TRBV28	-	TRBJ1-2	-	CASSLGNYYGYTF	TGTGCCAGCAGTTTAGGGAACTACTATGGCTACACCTTC
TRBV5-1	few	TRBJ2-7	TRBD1	CASSVGATQGVSSEQYF	TGCGCCAGCAGCGTAGGGGCAACACAGGGGGTGAGCTCCGAGCAGTACTTC